The sequence of this TCR beta chain was determined in a study of read filtering for tumor transcriptome and immune sequencing. Study information: R-ISS stage counts were eight or nine for I, approximately 15 for II, about 7 for III. TCR-mapped reads were about 3.5 to 11 million with IR-seq versus about 75 to 1,400 with RNA-seq.

Molecular barcoded adaptors covering alpha/delta and beta/gamma chains were used on approximately 400 ng RNA. TCRdb recomputed calls from the reads with MiXCR, one row per CDR3 protein. This repertoire shows some 15,000 distinct CDR3 sequences, over 20% found once; its top ten account for approximately 80%. Concerning this clonotype: Antigen unknown.

Per the germline V gene, CDR1 is SQVTM and CDR2 is ANQGSEA. The length of the CDR3 is 17 residues. V was pared by 0 bases and J by 6 bases, with 24 bases between. The study, taken as a whole, reports: Sorted CD138-negative bone marrow cells were not purified T cells.

Bone marrow was sampled from every patient at the time of active disease. The rearrangement links TRBV29-1 to TRBJ2-7, with D tentatively TRBD2 (6 bases). The clonotype comes from a donor at least 40 years old with multiple myeloma. Sequenced: a population of CD138-negative cells sorted from bone marrow. CDR3 in amino acids: CSVEDRILIGGSIEQYF. In DNA, the CDR3 is TGCAGCGTTGAAGATCGGATCTTAATCGGGGGTTCGATCGAGCAGTACTTC.